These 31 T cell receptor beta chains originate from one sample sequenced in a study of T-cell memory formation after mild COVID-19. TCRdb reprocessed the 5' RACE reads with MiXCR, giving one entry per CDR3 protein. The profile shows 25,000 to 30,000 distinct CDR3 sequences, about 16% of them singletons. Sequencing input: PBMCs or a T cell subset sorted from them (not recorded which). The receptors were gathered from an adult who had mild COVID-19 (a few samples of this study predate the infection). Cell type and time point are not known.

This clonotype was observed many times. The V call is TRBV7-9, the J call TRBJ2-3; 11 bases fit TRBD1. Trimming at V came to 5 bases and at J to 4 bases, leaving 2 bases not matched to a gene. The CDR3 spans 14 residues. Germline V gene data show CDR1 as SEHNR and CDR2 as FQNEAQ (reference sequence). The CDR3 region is CASSPGQGADTQYF. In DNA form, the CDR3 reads TGTGCCAGCAGCCCGGGACAGGGGGCAGATACGCAGTATTTT.

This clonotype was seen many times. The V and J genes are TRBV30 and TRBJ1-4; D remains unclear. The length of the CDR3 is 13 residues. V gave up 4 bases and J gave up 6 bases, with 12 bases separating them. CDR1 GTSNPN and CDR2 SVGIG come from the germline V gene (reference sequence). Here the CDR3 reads CAWTDAGYEKLFF. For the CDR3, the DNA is TGTGCCTGGACGGACGCCGGCTATGAAAAACTGTTTTTT.

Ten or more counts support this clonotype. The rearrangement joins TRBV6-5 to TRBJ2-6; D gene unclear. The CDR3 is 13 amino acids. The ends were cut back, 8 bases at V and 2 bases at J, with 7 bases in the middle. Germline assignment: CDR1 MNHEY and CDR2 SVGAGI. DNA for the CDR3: TGTGCCAGCGGGGTAGCTGGGGCCAACGTCCTGACTTTC. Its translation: CASGVAGANVLTF.

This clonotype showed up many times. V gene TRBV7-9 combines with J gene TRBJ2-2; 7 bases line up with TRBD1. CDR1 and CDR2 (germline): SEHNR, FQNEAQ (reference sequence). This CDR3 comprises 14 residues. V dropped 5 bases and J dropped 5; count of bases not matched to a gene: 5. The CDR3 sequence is CASSRQGRTGELFF. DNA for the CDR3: TGTGCCAGCAGCCGACAGGGCCGTACCGGGGAGCTGTTTTTT.

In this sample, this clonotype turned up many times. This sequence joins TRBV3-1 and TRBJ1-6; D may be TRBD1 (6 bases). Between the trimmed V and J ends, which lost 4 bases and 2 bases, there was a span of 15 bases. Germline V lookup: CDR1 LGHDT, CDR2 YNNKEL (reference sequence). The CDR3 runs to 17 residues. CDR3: CASSPFQGQTYNSPLHF. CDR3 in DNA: TGTGCCAGCAGCCCCTTCCAAGGACAGACCTATAATTCACCCCTCCACTTT.

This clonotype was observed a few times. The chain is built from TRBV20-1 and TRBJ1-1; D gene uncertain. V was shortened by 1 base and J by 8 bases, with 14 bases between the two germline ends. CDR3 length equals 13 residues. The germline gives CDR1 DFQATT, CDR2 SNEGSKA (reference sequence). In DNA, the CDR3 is TGCAGTGCTAGAGTCCAGGTGGAGGGAGAAGCTTTCTTT. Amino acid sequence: CSARVQVEGEAFF.

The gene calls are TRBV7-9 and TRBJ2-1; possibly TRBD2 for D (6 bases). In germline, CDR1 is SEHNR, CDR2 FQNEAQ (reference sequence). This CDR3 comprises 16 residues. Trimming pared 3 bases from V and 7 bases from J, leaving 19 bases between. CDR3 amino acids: CASSFSGGKMRNEQFF. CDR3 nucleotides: TGTGCCAGCAGCTTTAGCGGAGGGAAAATGAGAAATGAGCAGTTCTTC.

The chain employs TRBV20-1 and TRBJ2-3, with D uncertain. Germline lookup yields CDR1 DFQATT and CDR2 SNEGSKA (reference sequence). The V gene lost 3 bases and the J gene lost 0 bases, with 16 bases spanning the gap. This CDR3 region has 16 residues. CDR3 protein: CSASETRGSSTDTQYF. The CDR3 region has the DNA TGCAGTGCTAGCGAGACCCGCGGATCTAGCACAGATACGCAGTATTTT.

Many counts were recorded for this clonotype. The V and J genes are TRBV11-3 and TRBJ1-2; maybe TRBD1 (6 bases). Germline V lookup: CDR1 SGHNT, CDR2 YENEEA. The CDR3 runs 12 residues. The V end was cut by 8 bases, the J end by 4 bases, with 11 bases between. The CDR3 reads CASGGSAYGYTF. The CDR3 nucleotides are TGTGCCAGCGGGGGCAGTGCCTATGGCTACACCTTC.

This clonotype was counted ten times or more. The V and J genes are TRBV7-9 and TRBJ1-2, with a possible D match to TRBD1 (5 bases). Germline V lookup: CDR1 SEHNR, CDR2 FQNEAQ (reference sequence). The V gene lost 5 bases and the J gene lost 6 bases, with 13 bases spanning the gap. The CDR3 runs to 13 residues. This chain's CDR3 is CASSQTGEDGYTF. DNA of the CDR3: TGTGCCAGCAGCCAAACGGGGGAGGATGGCTACACCTTC.

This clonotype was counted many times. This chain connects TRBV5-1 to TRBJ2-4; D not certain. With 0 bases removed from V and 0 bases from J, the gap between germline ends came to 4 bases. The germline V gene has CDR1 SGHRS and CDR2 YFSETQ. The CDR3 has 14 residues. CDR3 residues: CASSLGRAKNIQYF. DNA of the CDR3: TGCGCCAGCAGCTTGGGAAGAGCCAAAAACATTCAGTACTTC.

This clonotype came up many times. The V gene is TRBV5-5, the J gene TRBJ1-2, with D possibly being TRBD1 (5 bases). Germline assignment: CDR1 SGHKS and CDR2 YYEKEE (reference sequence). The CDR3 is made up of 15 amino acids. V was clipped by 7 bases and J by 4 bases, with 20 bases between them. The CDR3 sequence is CASSLGGPGVYGYTF. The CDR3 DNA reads TGTGCCAGCTCCTTGGGAGGGCCGGGGGTCTATGGCTACACCTTC. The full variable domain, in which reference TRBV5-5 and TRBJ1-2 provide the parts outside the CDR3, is DAGVTQSPTHLIKTRGQQVTLRCSPISGHKSVSWYQQVLGQGPQFIFQYYEKEERGRGNFPDRFSARQFPNYSSELNVNALLLGDSALYLCASSLGGPGVYGYTFGSGTRLTVV.

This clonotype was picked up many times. Here the CDR3 reads CASSFGRTSGRGLFF. The DNA of the CDR3 is TGTGCCAGCAGCTTTGGACGGACTAGCGGGAGGGGGCTGTTTTTT. The rearrangement joins TRBV7-2 to TRBJ2-2; 15 nucleotides match TRBD2. This CDR3 contains 15 residues. V was pared by 3 bases and J by 13 bases, with 6 bases of the junction left unmatched. Per germline, CDR1 SGHTA and CDR2 FQGNSA.

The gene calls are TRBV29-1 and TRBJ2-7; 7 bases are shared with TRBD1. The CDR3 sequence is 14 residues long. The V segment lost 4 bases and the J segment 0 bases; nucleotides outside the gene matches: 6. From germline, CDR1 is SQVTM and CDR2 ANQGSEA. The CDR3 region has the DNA TGCAGCGTTGCCGGGACAGTTTTCTCCTACGAGCAGTACTTC. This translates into CSVAGTVFSYEQYF.

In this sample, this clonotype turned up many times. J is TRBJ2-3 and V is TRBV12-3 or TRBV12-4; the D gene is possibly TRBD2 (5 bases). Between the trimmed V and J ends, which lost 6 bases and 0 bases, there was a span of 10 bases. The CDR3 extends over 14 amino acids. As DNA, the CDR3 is TGTGCCAGCAGGGCCCGGACTAGCACAGATACGCAGTATTTT. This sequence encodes CASRARTSTDTQYF.

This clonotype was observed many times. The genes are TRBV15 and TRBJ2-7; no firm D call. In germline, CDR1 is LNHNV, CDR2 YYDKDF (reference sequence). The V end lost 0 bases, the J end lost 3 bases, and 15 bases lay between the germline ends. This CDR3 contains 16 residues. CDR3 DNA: TGTGCCACCAGCAGAGAATATTCTAAAAAGGACTACGAGCAGTACTTC. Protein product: CATSREYSKKDYEQYF.

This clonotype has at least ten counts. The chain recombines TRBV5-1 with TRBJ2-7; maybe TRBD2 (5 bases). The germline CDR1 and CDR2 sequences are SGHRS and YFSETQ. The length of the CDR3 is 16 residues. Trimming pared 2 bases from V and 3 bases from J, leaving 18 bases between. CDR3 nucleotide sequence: TGCGCCAGCAGCTTACGGGTAGGGCTAGCTAACTACGAGCAGTACTTC. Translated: CASSLRVGLANYEQYF.

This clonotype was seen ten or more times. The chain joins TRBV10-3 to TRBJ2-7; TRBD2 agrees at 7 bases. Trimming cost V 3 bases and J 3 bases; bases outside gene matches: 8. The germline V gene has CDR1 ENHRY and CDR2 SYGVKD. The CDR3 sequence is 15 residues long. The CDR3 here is CAISEAPPGGYEQYF. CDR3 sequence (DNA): TGTGCCATCAGTGAAGCCCCCCCGGGGGGCTACGAGCAGTACTTC.

The CDR3: CASSWDRYTGELFF. DNA for the CDR3: TGTGCCAGCAGCTGGGACAGATACACCGGGGAGCTGTTTTTT. The chain combines TRBV7-2 with TRBJ2-2; 7 nucleotides align to TRBD1. The CDR3 loop spans 14 amino acids. J was trimmed by 3 bases and V by 4 bases; bases with no gene match: 2. Germline V gene data show CDR1 as SGHTA and CDR2 as FQGNSA.

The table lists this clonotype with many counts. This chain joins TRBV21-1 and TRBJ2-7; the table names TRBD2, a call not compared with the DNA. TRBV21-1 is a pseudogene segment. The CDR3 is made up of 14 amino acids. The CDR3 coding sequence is TGTGCCAGCAGCAAACTTAGGCGGGACTACGAGCAGTACTTC. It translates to CASSKLRRDYEQYF.

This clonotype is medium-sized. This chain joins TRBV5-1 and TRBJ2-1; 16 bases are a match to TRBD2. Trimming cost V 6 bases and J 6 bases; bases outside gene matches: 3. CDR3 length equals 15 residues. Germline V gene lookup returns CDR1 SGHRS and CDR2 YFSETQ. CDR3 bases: TGCGCCAGCACCGGGACTAGCGGGAGGGCCAATGAGCAGTTCTTC. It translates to CASTGTSGRANEQFF.

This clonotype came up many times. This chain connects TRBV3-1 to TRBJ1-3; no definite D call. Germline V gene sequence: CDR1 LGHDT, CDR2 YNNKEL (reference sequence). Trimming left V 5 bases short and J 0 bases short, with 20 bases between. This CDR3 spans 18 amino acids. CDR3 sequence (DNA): TGTGCCAGCAGCTCCAGCTCAAGATCCCTCCTCTCTGGAAACACCATATATTTT. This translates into CASSSSSRSLLSGNTIYF.

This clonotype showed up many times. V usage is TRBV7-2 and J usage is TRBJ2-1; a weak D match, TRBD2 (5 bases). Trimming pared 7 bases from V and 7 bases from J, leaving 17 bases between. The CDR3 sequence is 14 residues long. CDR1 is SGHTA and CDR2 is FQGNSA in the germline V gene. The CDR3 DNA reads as TGTGCCAGCACCCTGGGAGAGCGAGGGAATGAGCAGTTCTTC. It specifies CASTLGERGNEQFF.

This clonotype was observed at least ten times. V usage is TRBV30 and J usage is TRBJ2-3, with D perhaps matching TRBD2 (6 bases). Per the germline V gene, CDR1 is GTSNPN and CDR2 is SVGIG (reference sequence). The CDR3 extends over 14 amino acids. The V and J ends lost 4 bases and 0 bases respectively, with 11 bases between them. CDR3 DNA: TGTGCCTGGAAGGAGGGCCTGAGCACAGATACGCAGTATTTT. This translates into CAWKEGLSTDTQYF.

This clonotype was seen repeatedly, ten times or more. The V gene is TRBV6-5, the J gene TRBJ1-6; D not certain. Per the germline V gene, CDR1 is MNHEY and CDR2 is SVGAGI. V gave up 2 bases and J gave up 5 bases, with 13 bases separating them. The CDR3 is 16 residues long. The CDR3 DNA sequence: TGTGCCAGCAGTTACGGCGCAGGCTATGATAATTCACCCCTCCACTTT. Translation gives CASSYGAGYDNSPLHF.

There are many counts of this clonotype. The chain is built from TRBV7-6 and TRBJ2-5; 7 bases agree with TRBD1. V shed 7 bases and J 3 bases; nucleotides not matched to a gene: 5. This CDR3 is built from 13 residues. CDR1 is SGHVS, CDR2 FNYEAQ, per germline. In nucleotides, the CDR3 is TGTGCCAGCACCCGACAGGGAAAAGAGACCCAGTACTTC. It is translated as CASTRQGKETQYF.

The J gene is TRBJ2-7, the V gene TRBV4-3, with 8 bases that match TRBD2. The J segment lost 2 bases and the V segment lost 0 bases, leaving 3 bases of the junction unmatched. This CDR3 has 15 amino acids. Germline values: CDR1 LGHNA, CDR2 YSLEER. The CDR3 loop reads CASSQEAGRAYEQYF. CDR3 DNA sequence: TGCGCCAGCAGCCAAGAGGCCGGGAGGGCCTACGAGCAGTACTTC.

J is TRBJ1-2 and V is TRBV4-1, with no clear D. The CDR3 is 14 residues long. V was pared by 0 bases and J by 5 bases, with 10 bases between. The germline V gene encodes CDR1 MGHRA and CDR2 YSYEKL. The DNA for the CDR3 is TGCGCCAGCAGCCAAGAGATGGTCGGGTATGGCTACACCTTC. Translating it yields CASSQEMVGYGYTF.

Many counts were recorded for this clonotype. The CDR3 sequence is CASSDGLANTGELFF. DNA for the CDR3: TGTGCCAGCAGTGATGGACTCGCGAACACCGGGGAGCTGTTTTTT. V and J are TRBV2 and TRBJ2-2, with a weak D call TRBD2 (5 bases). Per the germline V gene, CDR1 is SNHLY and CDR2 is FYNNEI. V lost 3 bases, J lost 0 bases, and 8 bases lay in between. This CDR3 has 15 amino acids. The full variable domain, with the rest looked up from reference TRBV2 and TRBJ2-2, is EPEVTQTPSHQVTQMGQEVILRCVPISNHLYFYWYRQILGQKVEFLVSFYNNEISEKSEIFDDQFSVERPDGSNFTLKIRSTKLEDSAMYFCASSDGLANTGELFFGEGSRLTVL.

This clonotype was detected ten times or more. The chain's CDR3 is CASSQGRGSSSTDTQYF. CDR3 sequence (DNA): TGTGCCAGCAGCCAGGGGCGGGGGAGCTCTAGCACAGATACGCAGTATTTT. The rearrangement joins TRBV3-1 to TRBJ2-3, with 7 positions matching TRBD2. The CDR3 consists of 17 residues. The germline V gene has CDR1 LGHDT and CDR2 YNNKEL (reference sequence). V dropped 3 bases and J dropped 0; count of bases not matched to a gene: 9.

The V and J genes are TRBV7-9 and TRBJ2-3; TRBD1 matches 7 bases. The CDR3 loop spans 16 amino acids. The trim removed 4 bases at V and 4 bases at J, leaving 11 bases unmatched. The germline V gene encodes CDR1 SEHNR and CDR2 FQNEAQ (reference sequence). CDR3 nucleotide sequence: TGTGCCAGCAGCTCCAAACAGGGGATGCGGGCAGATACGCAGTATTTT. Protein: CASSSKQGMRADTQYF. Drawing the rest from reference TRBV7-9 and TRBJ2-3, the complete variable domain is DTGVSQNPRHKITKRGQNVTFRCDPISEHNRLYWYRQTLGQGPEFLTYFQNEAQLEKSRLLSDRFSAERPKGSFSTLEIQRTEQGDSAMYLCASSSKQGMRADTQYFGPGTRLTVL.